Each of the 19 T cell receptor beta chains below was sequenced from the same sample in a study of graft-versus-host responses after intestinal transplantation. The data were produced by immunoSEQ multiplex PCR, yet TCRdb's version contains in-frame clones alone and is incomplete. This sample has under 7,000 clones, with 89% found just once. This specimen consisted of PBMCs, obtained around 80 days after transplant. The source is a human patient who received an intestinal transplant, so some T cells may come from the graft donor.

This chain links TRBV9 with TRBJ2-1; the D is unclear. Trimming stripped 4 bases from V and 7 bases from J, with 9 bases between. From germline, CDR1 is SGDLS and CDR2 YYNGEE. This CDR3 has 12 amino acids. CDR3 residues: CASSRLDNEQFF. CDR3 nucleotide sequence: TGTGCCAGCAGCCGACTTGATAATGAGCAGTTCTTC.

The rearrangement links TRBV9 to TRBJ2-3; 8 nucleotides line up with TRBD2. J was trimmed by 9 bases and V by 0 bases; bases with no gene match: 6. CDR1 SGDLS and CDR2 YYNGEE come from the germline V gene. This CDR3 comprises 14 residues. As DNA, the CDR3 is TGTGCCAGCAGCGTAGGCGGGGGGCGGGAAACGCAGTATTTT. Translation: CASSVGGGRETQYF.

This clone has just one count. This chain uses TRBV27 with TRBJ1-6; maybe TRBD1 (6 bases). V lost 3 bases, J lost 0 bases, and 12 bases lay in between. The CDR3 runs to 17 residues. Germline CDR1 reads MNHEY; CDR2 reads SMNVEV (reference sequence). The CDR3 loop reads CASSFGGQSSYNSPLHF. The CDR3 bases are TGTGCCAGCAGTTTCGGTGGACAGAGCTCCTATAATTCACCCCTCCACTTT.

CDR3: CASSFGGNNEQFF. CDR3 DNA sequence: TGTGCCAGCAGCTTCGGGGGGAACAATGAGCAGTTCTTC. V and J are TRBV5-4 and TRBJ2-1, with 7 bases that match TRBD2. This CDR3 comprises 13 residues. CDR1 is SGHNT and CDR2 is YYREEE in the germline V gene (reference sequence). Germline trimming cut 2 bases from V and 5 bases from J; bases unmatched to any gene: 1.

The V gene is TRBV5-1, the J gene TRBJ2-5; 11 bases align to TRBD2. V lost 3 bases, J lost 2 bases, and 6 bases stayed unmatched. The CDR3 sequence is 16 residues long. CDR1 and CDR2 from the germline V gene are SGHRS and YFSETQ. CDR3: CASSSGGTSGQETQYF. Here the CDR3 DNA reads TGCGCCAGCAGCTCCGGAGGGACTAGCGGTCAAGAGACCCAGTACTTC.

The V gene is TRBV10-3, the J gene TRBJ2-2; 7 bases map to TRBD2. The V and J ends lost 3 bases and 4 bases, in that order; junction bases with no gene match: 5. The CDR3 has 15 amino acids. CDR1 and CDR2 from the germline V gene are ENHRY and SYGVKD. In DNA form, the CDR3 reads TGTGCCATCAGTGACAGGGAGGGTTCCACCGGGGAGCTGTTTTTT. This translates into CAISDREGSTGELFF.

The rearrangement uses TRBV2 and TRBJ2-1, with TRBD1 identical over 8 bases. Trimming cost V 9 bases and J 0 bases; bases outside gene matches: 10. Germline lookup yields CDR1 SNHLY and CDR2 FYNNEI. The CDR3 sequence is 16 residues long. CDR3 loop: CASGPDRESSYNEQFF. The CDR3 DNA sequence: TGTGCCAGTGGTCCGGACAGGGAGTCCTCCTACAATGAGCAGTTCTTC.

CDR3 nucleotide sequence: TGTGCCAGCAGCCCCGAGGGGGACAGGCCCTACGAGCAGTACTTC. Residues: CASSPEGDRPYEQYF. The V call is TRBV9, the J call TRBJ2-7; TRBD1 matches at 8 bases. With 4 bases clipped from V and 2 bases from J, the junction kept 8 bases outside the gene matches. The CDR3 runs 15 residues. Per the germline V gene, CDR1 is SGDLS and CDR2 is YYNGEE.

The chain combines TRBV7-3 with TRBJ2-1, with D possibly being TRBD1 (5 bases). CDR1 and CDR2 from the germline V gene are SGHTA and FQGTGA. V lost 3 bases, J lost 7 bases, and 13 bases lay in between. The length of the CDR3 is 14 residues. CDR3 region: CASSLGASGNEQFF. CDR3 coding DNA: TGTGCCAGCAGCTTGGGTGCCTCAGGGAATGAGCAGTTCTTC.

The CDR3 is CASSTLGQAFF. DNA for the CDR3: TGTGCCAGCAGTACCCTCGGACAAGCTTTCTTT. J is TRBJ1-1 and V is TRBV14, with D hard to call. From germline, CDR1 is SGHDN and CDR2 FVKESK. The CDR3 covers 11 residues. V was shortened by 6 bases and J by 9 bases, with 11 bases between the two germline ends.

The chain is built from TRBV5-4 and TRBJ2-7; TRBD2 matches 9 bases. The CDR3 extends over 16 amino acids. CDR1 SGHNT and CDR2 YYREEE come from the germline V gene (reference sequence). V gave up 3 bases and J gave up 1 base; unmatched junction bases: 8. Here the CDR3 DNA reads TGTGCCAGCAGCTGGACTACTAGCGGGTCTTCCTACGAGCAGTACTTC. This sequence encodes CASSWTTSGSSYEQYF. Using reference TRBV5-4 and TRBJ2-7 for the parts outside the CDR3, the full variable domain is ETGVTQSPTHLIKTRGQQVTLRCSSQSGHNTVSWYQQALGQGPQFIFQYYREEENGRGNFPPRFSGLQFPNYSSELNVNALELDDSALYLCASSWTTSGSSYEQYFGPGTRLTVT.

This chain connects TRBV19 to TRBJ1-2; D is unresolved. With 3 bases removed from V and 6 bases from J, the gap between germline ends came to 8 bases. The CDR3 sequence is 12 residues long. Germline values: CDR1 LNHDA, CDR2 SQIVND (reference sequence). The CDR3 nucleotides are TGTGCCAGTAGTATGGTGGAAGATGGCTACACCTTC. Its translation: CASSMVEDGYTF.

The chain combines TRBV10-3 with TRBJ1-5, with no clear D. Germline V gene data show CDR1 as ENHRY and CDR2 as SYGVKD. The CDR3 consists of 14 residues. V gave up 0 bases and J gave up 0 bases, with 3 bases separating them. The CDR3 region has the DNA TGTGCCATCAGTGAGTCGACTAGCAATCAGCCCCAGCATTTT. Protein product: CAISESTSNQPQHF.

V is TRBV30 and J is TRBJ2-7; D unclear. The germline V and J ends were trimmed by 0 bases and 6 bases, with 18 bases remaining between them. This CDR3 region has 15 residues. Germline V lookup: CDR1 GTSNPN, CDR2 SVGIG (reference sequence). This CDR3 reads CAWSVIGLVGREQYF. The CDR3 bases are TGTGCCTGGAGTGTAATCGGGCTAGTAGGGCGCGAGCAGTACTTC.

The CDR3 sequence: CASSPRLAGVTDTQYF. The CDR3 bases are TGTGCCAGCAGCCCCAGACTAGCGGGGGTCACAGATACGCAGTATTTT. The chain uses TRBV13 and TRBJ2-3; TRBD2 aligns across 12 bases. This CDR3 comprises 16 residues. Unmatched junction bases numbered 5, after V lost 5 bases and J lost 2 bases. CDR1 is PRHDT, CDR2 FYEKMQ, per germline (reference sequence).

This chain connects TRBV5-8 to TRBJ2-7; D is possibly TRBD1 or TRBD2 (5 bases each). The CDR3 runs 13 residues. Per germline, CDR1 SGHTS and CDR2 YDEGEE. Trimming removed 3 bases at V and 1 base at J, with 8 bases between. CDR3 nucleotides: TGTGCCAGCAGCTGGGACGGGTCCTACGAGCAGTACTTC. Translation: CASSWDGSYEQYF.

V and J are TRBV28 and TRBJ1-5; maybe TRBD1 (5 bases). Germline-derived CDR1 and CDR2 are MDHEN and SYDVKM. Trimming cost V 3 bases and J 4 bases, with 7 bases left between them. The CDR3 extends over 13 amino acids. The CDR3 loop reads CASSFSGNQPQHF. CDR3 DNA: TGTGCCAGCAGTTTCTCAGGGAATCAGCCCCAGCATTTT. Full variable domain (remainder filled in from reference TRBV28 and TRBJ1-5): DVKVTQSSRYLVKRTGEKVFLECVQDMDHENMFWYRQDPGLGLRLIYFSYDVKMKEKGDIPEGYSVSREKKERFSLILESASTNQTSMYLCASSFSGNQPQHFGDGTRLSIL.

This chain uses TRBV7-9 with TRBJ2-5; D is uncertain. The CDR3 is 14 amino acids. CDR1 is SEHNR and CDR2 is FQNEAQ in the germline V gene (reference sequence). Trimming removed 5 bases at V and 2 bases at J, with 12 bases between. The CDR3 nucleotides are TGTGCCAGCAGCCTGGTGGGCGTGCAAGAGACCCAGTACTTC. Protein: CASSLVGVQETQYF.

The V gene is TRBV4-1, the J gene TRBJ2-5; TRBD1 matches 8 bases. J gave up 2 bases and V 4 bases, and 9 bases lay outside the gene matches. The germline V gene has CDR1 MGHRA and CDR2 YSYEKL. The CDR3 has 16 amino acids. The CDR3 protein is CASSPGGSPRQETQYF. The CDR3, as DNA: TGCGCCAGCAGCCCAGGGGGCAGCCCGAGGCAAGAGACCCAGTACTTC.